This T cell receptor (beta chain) was captured by sequencing in a study of CD8 T cells in Susac syndrome. The V end lost 7 bases, the J end lost 1 base, and 13 bases lay between the germline ends. The CDR3 spans 14 residues. With random hexamers, about 0.5 to 1 ug RNA was reverse transcribed. TCRdb itself ran the immunoSEQ multiplex PCR reads through MiXCR, one entry per CDR3 protein. This table holds about 180,000 distinct CDR3 sequences, approximately 94% found once. Sequenced material: CD4+ T cells from PBMCs. This TCR came from a human donor with Susac syndrome. The chain joins TRBV12-3 or TRBV12-4 to TRBJ1-1; weak D call: TRBD1 (5 bases). As DNA, the CDR3 is TGTGCCAGCACCGTCGGGGGACCGAACACTGAAGCTTTCTTT. Residues: CASTVGGPNTEAFF.